This section outlines one T cell receptor (beta chain) sequence together with its context. The data are from a study of control samples from healthy donors and cancer patients. Measured with immunoSEQ multiplex PCR; TCRdb has only the in-frame clones, and not every one. The sample includes about 110,000 clones, approximately 87% of them seen just once. Germline V gives CDR1 ENHRY, CDR2 SYGVKD. The ends lost 3 bases at V and 4 bases at J; junction bases unmatched: 13. There are 19 residues in the CDR3. The chain carries TRBV10-3 and TRBJ2-3; 13 positions agree with TRBD2. What was sequenced was PBMCs. This TCR came from a woman aged 60 to 75 with lung cancer. The CDR3 protein is CAISEGLAGELSSADTQYF. In DNA, the CDR3 is TGTGCCATCAGTGAAGGACTAGCGGGAGAGCTCTCCAGCGCAGATACGCAGTATTTT.